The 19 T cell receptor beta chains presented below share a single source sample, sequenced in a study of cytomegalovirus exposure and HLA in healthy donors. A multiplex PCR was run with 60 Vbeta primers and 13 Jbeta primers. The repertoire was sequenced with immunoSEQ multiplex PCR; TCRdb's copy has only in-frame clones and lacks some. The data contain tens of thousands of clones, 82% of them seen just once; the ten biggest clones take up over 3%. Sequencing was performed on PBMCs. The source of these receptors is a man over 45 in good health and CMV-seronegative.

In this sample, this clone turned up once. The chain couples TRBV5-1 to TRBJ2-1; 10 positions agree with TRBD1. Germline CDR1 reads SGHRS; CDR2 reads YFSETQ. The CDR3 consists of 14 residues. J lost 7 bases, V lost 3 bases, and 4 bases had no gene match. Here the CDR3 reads CASSSGQGRNEQFF. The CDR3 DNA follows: TGCGCCAGCAGCTCGGGACAGGGGAGGAATGAGCAGTTCTTC.

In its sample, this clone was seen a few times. The CDR3 reads CASSPNYEQYF. In DNA, the CDR3 is TGTGCCAGCAGTCCAAACTACGAGCAGTACTTC. V gene TRBV28 combines with J gene TRBJ2-7; D is unresolved. CDR3 size: 11 residues. CDR1 and CDR2 from the germline V gene are MDHEN and SYDVKM. V lost 5 bases and J 3 bases, leaving 5 bases between the germline ends.

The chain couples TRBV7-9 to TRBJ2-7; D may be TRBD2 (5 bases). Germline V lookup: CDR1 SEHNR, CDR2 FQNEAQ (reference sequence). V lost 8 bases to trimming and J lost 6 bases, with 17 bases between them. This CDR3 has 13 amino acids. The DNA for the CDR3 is TGTGCCAGCTCCGGCGCCGGGGTGGGCGAGCAGTACTTC. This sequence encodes CASSGAGVGEQYF. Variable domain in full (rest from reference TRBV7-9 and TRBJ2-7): DTGVSQNPRHKITKRGQNVTFRCDPISEHNRLYWYRQTLGQGPEFLTYFQNEAQLEKSRLLSDRFSAERPKGSFSTLEIQRTEQGDSAMYLCASSGAGVGEQYFGPGTRLTVT.

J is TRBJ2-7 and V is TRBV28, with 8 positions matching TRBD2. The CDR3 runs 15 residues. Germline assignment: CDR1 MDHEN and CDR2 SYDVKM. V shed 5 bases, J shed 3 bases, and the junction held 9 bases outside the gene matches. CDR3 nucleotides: TGTGCCAGCAGTCCCCCGGGGGGGTTCGGCTACGAGCAGTACTTC. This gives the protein CASSPPGGFGYEQYF.

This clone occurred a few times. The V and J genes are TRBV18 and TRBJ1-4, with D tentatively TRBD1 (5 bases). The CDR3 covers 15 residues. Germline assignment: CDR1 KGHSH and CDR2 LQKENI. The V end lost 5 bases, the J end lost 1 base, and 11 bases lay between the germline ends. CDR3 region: CASSEGAGTNEKLFF. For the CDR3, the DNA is TGTGCCAGCTCAGAAGGGGCCGGAACTAATGAAAAACTGTTTTTT.

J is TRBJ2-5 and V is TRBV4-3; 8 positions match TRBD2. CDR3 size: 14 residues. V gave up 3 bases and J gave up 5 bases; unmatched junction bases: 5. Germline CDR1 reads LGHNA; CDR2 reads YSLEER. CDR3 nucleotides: TGCGCCAGCAGCCAGAGCGCTAGCGGGGAGACCCAGTACTTC. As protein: CASSQSASGETQYF.

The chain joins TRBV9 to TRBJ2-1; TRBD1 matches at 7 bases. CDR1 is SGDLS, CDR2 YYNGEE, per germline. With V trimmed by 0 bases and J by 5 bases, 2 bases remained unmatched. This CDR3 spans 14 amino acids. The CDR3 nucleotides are TGTGCCAGCAGCGTAGTAGGGGGCCACAATGAGCAGTTCTTC. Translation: CASSVVGGHNEQFF.

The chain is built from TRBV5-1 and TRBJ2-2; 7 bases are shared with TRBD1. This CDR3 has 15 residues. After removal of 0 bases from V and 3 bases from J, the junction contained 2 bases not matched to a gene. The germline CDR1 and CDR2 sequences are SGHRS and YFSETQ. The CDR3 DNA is TGCGCCAGCAGCTTGGGGGACAGACACACCGGGGAGCTGTTTTTT. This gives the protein CASSLGDRHTGELFF.

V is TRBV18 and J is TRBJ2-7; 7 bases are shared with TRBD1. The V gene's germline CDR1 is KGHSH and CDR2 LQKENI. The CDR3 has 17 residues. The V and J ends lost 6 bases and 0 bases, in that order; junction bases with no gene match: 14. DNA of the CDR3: TGTGCCAGCTCGCTTACCACCGGGACAGCCCTCTCCTACGAGCAGTACTTC. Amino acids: CASSLTTGTALSYEQYF.

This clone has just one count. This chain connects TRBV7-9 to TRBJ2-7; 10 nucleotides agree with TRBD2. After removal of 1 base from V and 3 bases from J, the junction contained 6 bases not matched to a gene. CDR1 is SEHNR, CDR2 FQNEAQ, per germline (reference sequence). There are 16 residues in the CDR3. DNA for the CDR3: TGTGCCAGCAGCTTAGTGACTAGCGGGCTCCACTACGAGCAGTACTTC. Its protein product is CASSLVTSGLHYEQYF.

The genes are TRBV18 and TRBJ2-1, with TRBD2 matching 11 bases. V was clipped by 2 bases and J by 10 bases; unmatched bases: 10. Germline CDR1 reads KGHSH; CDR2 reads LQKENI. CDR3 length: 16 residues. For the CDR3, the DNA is TGTGCCAGCTCACCAACTTTACTAGCGGGAGCGGGGGAGCAGTTCTTC. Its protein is CASSPTLLAGAGEQFF.

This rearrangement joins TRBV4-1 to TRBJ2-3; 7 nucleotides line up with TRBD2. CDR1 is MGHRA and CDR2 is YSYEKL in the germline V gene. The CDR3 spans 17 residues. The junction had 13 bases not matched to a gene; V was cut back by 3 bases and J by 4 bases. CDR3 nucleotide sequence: TGCGCCAGCAGCCATGCCGCTGCGGGAGTAATCGCAGATACGCAGTATTTT. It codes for CASSHAAAGVIADTQYF.

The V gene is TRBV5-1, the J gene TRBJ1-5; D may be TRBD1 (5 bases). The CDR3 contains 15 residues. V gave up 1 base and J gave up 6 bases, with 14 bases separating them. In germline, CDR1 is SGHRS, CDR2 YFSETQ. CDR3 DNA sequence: TGCGCCAGCAGCTTGTCAGGGTTAATTGGTCAGCCCCAGCATTTT. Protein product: CASSLSGLIGQPQHF.

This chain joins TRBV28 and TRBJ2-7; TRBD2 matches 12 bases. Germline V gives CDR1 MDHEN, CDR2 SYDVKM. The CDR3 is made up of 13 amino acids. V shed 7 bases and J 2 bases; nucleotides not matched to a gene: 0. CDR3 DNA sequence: TGTGCCAGCACTAGCGGGAGGGCCTACGAGCAGTACTTC. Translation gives CASTSGRAYEQYF.

The CDR3 DNA sequence: TGTGCCATCAGTGGAGGCCTACCCCAAGAGACCCAGTACTTC. The encoded protein is CAISGGLPQETQYF. The chain combines TRBV10-3 with TRBJ2-5; D is uncertain. In germline, CDR1 is ENHRY, CDR2 SYGVKD. Trimming removed 4 bases from V and 1 base from J, with 10 bases in between. The CDR3 sequence is 14 residues long.

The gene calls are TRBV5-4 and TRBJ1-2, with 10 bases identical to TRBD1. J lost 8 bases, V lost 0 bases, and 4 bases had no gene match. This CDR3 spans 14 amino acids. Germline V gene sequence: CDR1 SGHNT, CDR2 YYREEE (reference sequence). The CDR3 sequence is CASSLAGTGVGYTF. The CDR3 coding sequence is TGTGCCAGCAGCTTGGCCGGGACAGGGGTCGGCTACACCTTC.

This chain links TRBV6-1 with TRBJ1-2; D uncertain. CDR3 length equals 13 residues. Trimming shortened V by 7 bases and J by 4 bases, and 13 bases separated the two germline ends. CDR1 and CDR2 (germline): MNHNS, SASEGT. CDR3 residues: CASNLLPSYGYTF. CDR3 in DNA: TGTGCCAGCAACCTCTTGCCCAGCTATGGCTACACCTTC.

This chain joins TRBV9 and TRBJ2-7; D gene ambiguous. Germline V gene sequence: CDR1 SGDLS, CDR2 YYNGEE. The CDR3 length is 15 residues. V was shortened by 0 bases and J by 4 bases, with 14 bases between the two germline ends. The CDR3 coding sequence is TGTGCCAGCAGCGTAGGCGGCACAATCAATTACGAGCAGTACTTC. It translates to CASSVGGTINYEQYF.

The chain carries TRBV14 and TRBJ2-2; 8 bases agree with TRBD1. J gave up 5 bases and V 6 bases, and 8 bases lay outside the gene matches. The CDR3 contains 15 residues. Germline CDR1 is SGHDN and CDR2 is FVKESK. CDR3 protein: CASRQQGVNTGELFF. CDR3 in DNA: TGTGCCAGCAGGCAACAGGGGGTCAATACCGGGGAGCTGTTTTTT.